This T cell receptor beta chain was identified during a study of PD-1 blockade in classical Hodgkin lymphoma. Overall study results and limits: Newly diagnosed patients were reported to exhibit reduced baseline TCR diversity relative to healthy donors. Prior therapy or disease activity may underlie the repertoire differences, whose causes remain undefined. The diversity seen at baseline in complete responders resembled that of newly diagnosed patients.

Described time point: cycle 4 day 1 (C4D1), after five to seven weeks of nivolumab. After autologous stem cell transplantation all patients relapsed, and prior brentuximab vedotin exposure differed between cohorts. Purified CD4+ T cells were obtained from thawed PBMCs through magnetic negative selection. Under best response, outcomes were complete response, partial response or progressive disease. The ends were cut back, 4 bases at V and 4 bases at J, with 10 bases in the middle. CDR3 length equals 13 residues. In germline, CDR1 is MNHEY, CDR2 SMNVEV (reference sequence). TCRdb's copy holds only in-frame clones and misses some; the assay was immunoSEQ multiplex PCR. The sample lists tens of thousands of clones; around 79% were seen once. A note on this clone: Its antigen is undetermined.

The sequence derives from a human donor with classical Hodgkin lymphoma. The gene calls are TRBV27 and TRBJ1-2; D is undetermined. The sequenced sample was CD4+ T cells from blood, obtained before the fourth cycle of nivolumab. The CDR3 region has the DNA TGTGCCAGCAGTTACCGGACGGGCTATGGCTACACCTTC. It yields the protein CASSYRTGYGYTF.